These 19 T cell receptor beta chains share one sample of origin, sequenced in a study of blood T cell repertoires in COVID-19. Libraries were prepared by immunoSEQ multiplex PCR; TCRdb keeps only in-frame clonotypes and omits some of them. The table has some 240,000 clones, about four fifths seen once; the top ten hold roughly 9.6%. What was sequenced was peripheral blood. These receptors came from an elderly woman with acute or convalescent COVID-19.

The rearrangement joins TRBV19 to TRBJ2-7, with D perhaps TRBD2 (6 bases). With 5 bases removed from V and 3 bases from J, the gap between germline ends came to 11 bases. The CDR3 totals 13 residues. The germline V gene encodes CDR1 LNHDA and CDR2 SQIVND (reference sequence). The CDR3 bases are TGTGCCAGTAGTCCCCGGGAGCGCTACGAGCAGTACTTC. Its translation is CASSPRERYEQYF.

The V gene is TRBV15, the J gene TRBJ1-2; D is possibly TRBD1 (6 bases). This CDR3 region has 16 residues. Germline CDR1 is LNHNV and CDR2 is YYDKDF (reference sequence). V shed 0 bases and J shed 5 bases, with 16 bases lying between them. CDR3 bases: TGTGCCACCAGCAGAGATCTCGGACAGCCACTATATGGCTACACCTTC. This translates into CATSRDLGQPLYGYTF.

The chain has TRBV19 and TRBJ2-3; D unresolved. Germline V lookup: CDR1 LNHDA, CDR2 SQIVND (reference sequence). Trimming took off 7 bases at V and 8 bases at J, with 19 bases between the two ends. This CDR3 is built from 14 residues. CDR3 amino acids: CASIDGPPSGTQYF. The CDR3 nucleotides read TGTGCCAGTATCGACGGCCCCCCTAGTGGTACGCAGTATTTT.

The rearrangement links TRBV6-2 or TRBV6-3 to TRBJ2-2; D unclear. This CDR3 has 13 amino acids. Between the trimmed V and J ends, which lost 0 bases and 7 bases, there was a span of 6 bases. The germline V gene has CDR1 MNHEY and CDR2 SVGEGT. The CDR3 loop reads CASSYSSVGELFF. The DNA of the CDR3 is TGTGCCAGCAGTTACTCGTCGGTCGGGGAGCTGTTTTTT.

The chain couples TRBV5-1 to TRBJ1-1; weak D call: TRBD1 (5 bases). Trimming took 6 bases from V and 1 from J, leaving 13 bases between them. The length of the CDR3 is 14 residues. The germline gives CDR1 SGHRS, CDR2 YFSETQ. The CDR3 here is CASKPGLGNTEAFF. DNA for the CDR3: TGCGCCAGCAAGCCGGGACTTGGGAACACTGAAGCTTTCTTT.

The chain links TRBV29-1 to TRBJ1-6, with unresolved D. This CDR3 contains 14 residues. The V gene lost 6 bases and the J gene lost 6 bases, with 15 bases spanning the gap. CDR1 and CDR2 from the germline V gene are SQVTM and ANQGSEA. CDR3 coding DNA: TGCAGCGTCTCGGCGGGTGATGCTAATTCACCCCTCCACTTT. It yields the protein CSVSAGDANSPLHF.

The chain combines TRBV2 with TRBJ2-6; 7 bases map to TRBD1. The V gene end was trimmed by 4 bases and the J gene end by 3 bases; junction bases not matched to a gene: 3. CDR3 length: 15 residues. CDR1 and CDR2 (germline): SNHLY, FYNNEI. The CDR3 DNA follows: TGTGCCAGCAGTGGACAGGGCTTTGGGGCCAACGTCCTGACTTTC. It encodes CASSGQGFGANVLTF.

The V call is TRBV2, the J call TRBJ1-4, with TRBD1 matching 7 bases. The CDR3 spans 15 residues. Germline loops: CDR1 SNHLY, CDR2 FYNNEI. V lost 6 bases and J lost 6; bases outside the gene matches: 10. CDR3 bases: TGTGCCAGCAGGATTGACAGGGCGTCACATGAAAAACTGTTTTTT. Protein sequence: CASRIDRASHEKLFF.

This chain joins TRBV24-1 and TRBJ1-1, with D maybe TRBD1 (5 bases). V was trimmed by 7 bases and J by 1 base, leaving 12 bases between them. This CDR3 region has 14 residues. CDR1 and CDR2 from the germline V gene are KGHDR and SFDVKD. CDR3 in DNA: TGTGCCACCAGCGGAGGGGCAGGGAACACTGAAGCTTTCTTT. Encoded protein: CATSGGAGNTEAFF.

The J gene is TRBJ1-2, the V gene TRBV7-2; a weak D match, TRBD1 (5 bases). The germline V gene has CDR1 SGHTA and CDR2 FQGNSA. V was cut by 1 base and J by 1 base, with 10 bases left in between. The CDR3 is made up of 15 amino acids. CDR3: CASSLGAGLNYGYTF. The CDR3 DNA follows: TGTGCCAGCAGCTTAGGGGCGGGGCTTAACTATGGCTACACCTTC. The complete variable domain, with remaining parts taken from reference TRBV7-2 and TRBJ1-2, reads GAGVSQSPSNKVTEKGKDVELRCDPISGHTALYWYRQSLGQGLEFLIYFQGNSAPDKSGLPSDRFSAERTGGSVSTLTIQRTQQEDSAVYLCASSLGAGLNYGYTFGSGTRLTVV.

The rearrangement links TRBV18 to TRBJ2-7; 9 bases agree with TRBD1. Germline V gene data show CDR1 as KGHSH and CDR2 as LQKENI. The CDR3 is made up of 15 amino acids. J lost 5 bases, V lost 3 bases, and 8 bases had no gene match. DNA of the CDR3: TGTGCCAGCTCACCCACAGGGGGCTCCCGCGACGAGCAGTACTTC. It specifies CASSPTGGSRDEQYF.

This clone was seen a few times. The chain uses TRBV5-3 and TRBJ1-5; TRBD1 is a possible D gene (6 bases). TRBV5-3 carries the ORF label, with uncertain function. CDR3 size: 18 residues. V lost 1 base, J lost 0 bases, and 17 bases lay in between. The CDR3 spells CARSLRKGGTYSNQPQHF. As DNA, the CDR3 is TGTGCCAGAAGCTTGAGGAAAGGGGGAACTTATAGCAATCAGCCCCAGCATTTT.

The rearrangement links TRBV6-5 to TRBJ1-3; TRBD1 matches at 8 bases. CDR3 length equals 14 residues. V shed 5 bases and J 2 bases; nucleotides not matched to a gene: 2. The germline V gene encodes CDR1 MNHEY and CDR2 SVGAGI. The CDR3, as DNA: TGTGCCAGCAGTCAACAGGGGGCTGGAAACACCATATATTTT. Protein sequence: CASSQQGAGNTIYF.

In nucleotides, the CDR3 is TGCGCCAGCAGCCTGGGGACTAGCGGGGAAGAGACCCAGTACTTC. This sequence encodes CASSLGTSGEETQYF. The chain joins TRBV5-1 to TRBJ2-5; TRBD2 agrees at 13 bases. V lost 4 bases, J lost 3 bases, and 3 bases stayed unmatched. The CDR3 has 15 amino acids. CDR1 is SGHRS, CDR2 YFSETQ, per germline.

Written as DNA, the CDR3 is TGCGCCAGCAGCTTTTATGTGAACACTGAAGCTTTCTTT. Amino acids: CASSFYVNTEAFF. V gene TRBV5-1 combines with J gene TRBJ1-1; D call uncertain. The V end was cut by 2 bases, the J end by 0 bases, with 5 bases between. The CDR3 consists of 13 residues. Germline CDR1 and CDR2: SGHRS and YFSETQ.

V gene TRBV5-1 combines with J gene TRBJ2-1; 8 nucleotides line up with TRBD2. The CDR3 is made up of 15 amino acids. Per germline, CDR1 SGHRS and CDR2 YFSETQ. Trimming took 1 base from V and 6 from J; bases not matched to a gene: 6. The CDR3 DNA sequence: TGCGCCAGCAGCTTGACGGGGGGGCTCGGCAATGAGCAGTTCTTC. Its translation: CASSLTGGLGNEQFF.

In this sample, this clone turned up once. V gene TRBV5-4 combines with J gene TRBJ1-6; 11 nucleotides line up with TRBD1. The CDR3 is 19 residues long. The junction had 17 bases not matched to a gene; V was cut back by 2 bases and J by 10 bases. Germline CDR1 is SGHNT and CDR2 is YYREEE (reference sequence). CDR3 residues: CASSFVGTGGLGWGSPLHF. The CDR3, as DNA: TGTGCCAGCAGCTTCGTTGGGACAGGGGGTTTGGGTTGGGGATCACCCCTCCACTTT.

V gene TRBV28 combines with J gene TRBJ2-1; TRBD1 aligns across 7 bases. Germline loops: CDR1 MDHEN, CDR2 SYDVKM. This CDR3 has 15 residues. V was pared by 10 bases and J by 7 bases, with 16 bases of the junction left unmatched. CDR3 sequence reads: CAISLGQGVKNEQFF. Written as DNA, the CDR3 is TGTGCCATCTCTCTCGGGCAGGGGGTAAAGAATGAGCAGTTCTTC.

This chain connects TRBV7-2 to TRBJ1-1; possible D gene TRBD1, 6 bases. The V end lost 4 bases, the J end lost 1 base, and 13 bases lay between the germline ends. This CDR3 contains 15 residues. The germline V gene has CDR1 SGHTA and CDR2 FQGNSA. DNA of the CDR3: TGTGCCAGCAGCTCAGCCTACAGGGAGAACACTGAAGCTTTCTTT. Translated: CASSSAYRENTEAFF.